A single sample is the source of the 10 T cell receptor beta chains below, sequenced in a study of early T cells in non-severe SARS-CoV-2 infection. Using its own MiXCR run on the 5' RACE reads, TCRdb lists one record per CDR3 protein. Here the sample spans roughly 33,000 distinct CDR3 sequences, about 5% being singletons. Input material: whole blood. Receptors originate from an adult who was a healthcare worker with PCR-confirmed SARS-CoV-2 infection or an uninfected control (not recorded which).

This clonotype was observed at least ten times. This chain joins TRBV6-5 and TRBJ2-7; no reliable D call. This CDR3 has 14 residues. Germline V CDR1 and CDR2: MNHEY, SVGAGI. Trimming removed 6 bases at V and 3 bases at J, with 15 bases between. The CDR3 loop reads CASRVGVAVYEQYF. The CDR3 DNA follows: TGTGCCAGCAGGGTTGGAGTTGCAGTCTACGAGCAGTACTTC.

Many counts were recorded for this clonotype. This chain uses TRBV9 with TRBJ2-7; D gene uncertain. The CDR3 is 14 amino acids. Germline values: CDR1 SGDLS, CDR2 YYNGEE. Trimming stripped 1 base from V and 3 bases from J, with 11 bases between. The CDR3, as DNA: TGTGCCAGCAGCGTAAGTATGCAACACTACGAGCAGTACTTC. Translated, it gives CASSVSMQHYEQYF.

This clonotype showed up many times. The chain is built from TRBV7-9 and TRBJ1-1; D not resolved. The CDR3 contains 14 residues. Between the trimmed V and J ends, which lost 1 base and 6 bases, there was a span of 12 bases. Germline CDR1 reads SEHNR; CDR2 reads FQNEAQ (reference sequence). The CDR3 is CASSLGGGIPEAFF. Written as DNA, the CDR3 is TGTGCCAGCAGCTTAGGTGGAGGGATCCCTGAAGCTTTCTTT.

This clonotype showed up many times. The rearrangement joins TRBV6-2 or TRBV6-3 to TRBJ1-1, with D maybe TRBD1 (6 bases). Trimming pared 5 bases from V and 3 bases from J, leaving 13 bases between. Germline assignment: CDR1 MNHEY and CDR2 SVGEGT. The CDR3 sequence is 14 residues long. The CDR3 DNA reads TGTGCCAGCAGTCACAGGGTAGTAGACACTGAAGCTTTCTTT. It specifies CASSHRVVDTEAFF.

This clonotype was observed at least ten times. V usage is TRBV5-1 and J usage is TRBJ2-7, with 8 nucleotides matching TRBD2. This CDR3 region has 13 residues. CDR1 and CDR2 from the germline V gene are SGHRS and YFSETQ. Trimming took 3 bases from V and 6 from J; bases not matched to a gene: 5. The CDR3 loop reads CASSSGLASEQYF. In DNA form, the CDR3 reads TGCGCCAGCAGCTCTGGACTAGCCTCCGAGCAGTACTTC.

This clonotype has at least ten counts. V and J are TRBV9 and TRBJ2-7; 10 nucleotides agree with TRBD2. V shed 0 bases, J shed 3 bases, and the junction held 6 bases outside the gene matches. Looked up from germline, CDR1 is SGDLS and CDR2 is YYNGEE. The CDR3 is 16 residues long. The CDR3: CASSVGGSGGFYEQYF. The CDR3 bases are TGTGCCAGCAGCGTAGGAGGTAGCGGGGGGTTCTACGAGCAGTACTTC.

In this sample, this clonotype turned up many times. The chain joins TRBV12-3 or TRBV12-4 to TRBJ2-1; 8 bases are shared with TRBD2. Trimming cost V 6 bases and J 4 bases; bases outside gene matches: 8. The CDR3 runs 15 residues. For the CDR3, the DNA is TGTGCCAGCAGCTCCATAGCGGGGTCGTACAATGAGCAGTTCTTC. Translating it yields CASSSIAGSYNEQFF.

In this sample, this clonotype turned up many times. V and J are TRBV12-3 or TRBV12-4 and TRBJ2-3; 10 nucleotides match TRBD2. The CDR3 runs 16 residues. The J segment lost 3 bases and the V segment lost 3 bases, leaving 6 bases of the junction unmatched. CDR3 sequence reads: CASSLAASGGTDTQYF. Written as DNA, the CDR3 is TGTGCCAGCAGTTTGGCGGCTAGCGGGGGAACAGATACGCAGTATTTT.

This clonotype was seen a few times. This chain links TRBV9 with TRBJ2-7, with TRBD1 identical over 9 bases. Germline V gene data show CDR1 as SGDLS and CDR2 as YYNGEE. The junction had 5 bases not matched to a gene; V was cut back by 3 bases and J by 4 bases. The CDR3 has 14 amino acids. CDR3 in amino acids: CASSAAGTGYEQYF. As DNA, the CDR3 is TGTGCCAGCAGCGCTGCCGGGACAGGGTACGAGCAGTACTTC.

This chain joins TRBV3-1 and TRBJ2-2; TRBD1 aligns across 8 bases. V gave up 4 bases and J gave up 4 bases; unmatched junction bases: 5. Germline loops: CDR1 LGHDT, CDR2 YNNKEL (reference sequence). This CDR3 has 15 amino acids. The CDR3 nucleotides are TGTGCCAGCAGCCGGGGACAGGTTGGCACCGGGGAGCTGTTTTTT. Translation: CASSRGQVGTGELFF.